The next 8 T cell receptor beta chains were all read from a single sample in a study of T cell clonality in common variable immunodeficiency. Only in-frame clones appear in the TCRdb table, and some are missing; sequencing was by immunoSEQ multiplex PCR. Recorded here are 50,000 or so clones, none singletons. Sequencing was carried out using peripheral blood mononuclear cells. The receptors here all came from a person aged 18 to 75 in good health.

At least ten counts were recorded for this clone. The CDR3 goes on 3 residues after the read ends, and that part is filled in from the germline J gene. The chain carries TRBV19 and TRBJ2-1, with D perhaps matching TRBD2 (5 bases). The germline V gene has CDR1 LNHDA and CDR2 SQIVND (reference sequence). This CDR3 is built from 17 residues. Trimming took off 7 bases at V and 0 bases at J, with 19 bases between the two ends. Incomplete CDR3 DNA: TGTGCCAGTACCCCAACTGGCGGGTGGAGCTCCTACAATGAG. Translating it yields CASTPTGGWSSYNE. In full, the CDR3 reads CASTPTGGWSSYNEQFF.

There are a few counts of this clone. The read ends 3 residues before the CDR3 terminus; that terminus is restored from the germline J gene. The chain couples TRBV10-2 to TRBJ1-2; no definite D call. This CDR3 region has 12 residues. Germline V gene lookup returns CDR1 WSHSY and CDR2 SAAADI. The CDR3 here is CASSETMAGYTF. The part of the CDR3 DNA that was read is TGCGCCAGCAGTGAAACCATGGCAGGC.

There are many counts of this clone. The missing CDR3 end, 3 residues past where the read stops, is filled in from the germline J gene. The rearrangement uses TRBV9 and TRBJ2-3; D uncertain. CDR3 length: 15 residues. With 3 bases removed from V and 3 bases from J, the gap between germline ends came to 14 bases. Germline V lookup: CDR1 SGDLS, CDR2 YYNGEE. The CDR3 bases that were read are TGTGCCAGCAGCGAGAGTTTAAGGCGGACAGATACG. This gives the protein CASSESLRRTDT. The full-length CDR3 reads as CASSESLRRTDTQYF.

A remark on this clone: The read ends 3 residues early relative to the CDR3; the germline J gene fills the gap. The chain is built from TRBV11-1 and TRBJ2-3; D unclear. Germline V lookup: CDR1 SGHAT, CDR2 FQDESV (reference sequence). This CDR3 has 12 residues. The sequenced CDR3 bases are TGTGCCAGCAGCTTAGTTATAGAGACG. This gives the protein CASSLVIET. The complete CDR3 sequence is CASSLVIETQYF.

This clone showed up many times. The read ends 3 residues early relative to the CDR3; the germline J gene fills the gap. The chain recombines TRBV18 with TRBJ1-4; 9 bases are a match to TRBD1. The length of the CDR3 is 14 residues. From germline, CDR1 is KGHSH and CDR2 LQKENI. Partial CDR3 DNA: TGTGCCAGCTCACCCAGACAGGGGGATCCGGGA. Amino acid sequence: CASSPRQGDPG. The complete CDR3 sequence is CASSPRQGDPGLFF.

Remarks on this clone: With the read ending 3 residues before the CDR3 end, the germline J gene is used to fill in that end. The chain uses TRBV7-8 and TRBJ1-5; D might be TRBD1 (6 bases). Germline V gene lookup returns CDR1 SGHVS and CDR2 FQNEAQ. Trimming took off 1 base at V and 4 bases at J, with 11 bases between the two ends. CDR3 length equals 15 residues. The chain's CDR3 is CASSLVWTANQPQHF. CDR3 DNA (partial): TGTGCCAGCAGCTTAGTATGGACAGCTAATCAGCCC.

This clone was recorded many times. The DNA ends 3 residues before the CDR3 does, and the rest of the CDR3 is filled in from the germline J gene. The chain joins TRBV7-2 to TRBJ2-7; perhaps TRBD2 as D (6 bases). V shed 4 bases and J shed 4 bases, with 17 bases lying between them. The CDR3 spans 15 residues. Germline V gives CDR1 SGHTA, CDR2 FQGNSA. CDR3 DNA, as far as it was read: TGTGCCAGCAGCTCTGGCCCCGGGACTCAATACGAG. It encodes CASSSGPGTQYE. The entire CDR3 protein is CASSSGPGTQYEQYF.

This clone showed up many times. Read data end 3 residues before the CDR3 end; the end is taken from the germline J gene. This chain uses TRBV30 with TRBJ2-3, with 10 bases aligning to TRBD1. This CDR3 contains 17 residues. Germline CDR1 and CDR2: GTSNPN and SVGIG (reference sequence). V was pared by 3 bases and J by 3 bases, with 12 bases of the junction left unmatched. The covered CDR3 bases are TGTGCCTGGAGCACAATAGATTGGACAGGGGGGACAGATACG. Amino acids: CAWSTIDWTGGTDT. The full CDR3 protein is CAWSTIDWTGGTDTQYF.